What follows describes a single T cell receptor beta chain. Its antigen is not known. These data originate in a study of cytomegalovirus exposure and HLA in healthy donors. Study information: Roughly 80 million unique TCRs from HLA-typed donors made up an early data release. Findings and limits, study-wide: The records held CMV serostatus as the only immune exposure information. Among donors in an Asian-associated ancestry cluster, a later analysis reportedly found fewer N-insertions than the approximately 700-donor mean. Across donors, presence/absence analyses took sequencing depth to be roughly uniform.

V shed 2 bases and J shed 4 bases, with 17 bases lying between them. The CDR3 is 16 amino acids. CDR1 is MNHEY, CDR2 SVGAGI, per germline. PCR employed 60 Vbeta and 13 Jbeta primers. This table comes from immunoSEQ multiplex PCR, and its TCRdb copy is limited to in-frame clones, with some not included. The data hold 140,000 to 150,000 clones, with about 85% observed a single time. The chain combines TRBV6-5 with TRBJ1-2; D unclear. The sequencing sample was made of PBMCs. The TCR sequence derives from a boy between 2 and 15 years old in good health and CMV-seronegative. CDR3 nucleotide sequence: TGTGCCAGCAGTTACCGTCTGATCCTGGGGAGCTATGGCTACACCTTC. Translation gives CASSYRLILGSYGYTF.